These 10 T cell receptor beta chains share one sample of origin, sequenced in a study of patients and donors after allogeneic stem cell transplantation. Each CDR3 protein gets one entry after TCRdb re-called the RT-PCR reads with MiXCR. The sample holds about 23,000 distinct CDR3 sequences, around 28% seen once. The sequencing sample was made of blood, either unsorted or a sorted T cell fraction (not recorded which). All receptors come from a human donor who was either an allogeneic HSCT recipient or a stem cell or donor lymphocyte infusion donor (not recorded which). It is not recorded whose cells these are; they may come from a transplant donor.

The CDR3 DNA sequence: TGTGCCAGCAAAGTCTTAGCGGGCACCGGGGAGCTGTTTTTT. Translation gives CASKVLAGTGELFF. The chain combines TRBV6-1 with TRBJ2-2, with 7 bases matching TRBD2. The CDR3 has 14 amino acids. CDR1 MNHNS and CDR2 SASEGT come from the germline V gene. Trimming removed 7 bases from V and 4 bases from J; junction bases left unmatched: 6.

The rearrangement joins TRBV6-5 to TRBJ2-2; 9 bases agree with TRBD1. This CDR3 region has 16 residues. Per germline, CDR1 MNHEY and CDR2 SVGAGI. V was pared by 0 bases and J by 1 base, with 0 bases of the junction left unmatched. The CDR3 DNA sequence: TGTGCCAGCAGTTACTCGGGACAGGGGAACACCGGGGAGCTGTTTTTT. This gives the protein CASSYSGQGNTGELFF.

This clonotype was picked up a small number of times. The chain employs TRBV14 and TRBJ1-6, with D hard to call. V was clipped by 0 bases and J by 10 bases, with 7 bases between them. Germline V CDR1 and CDR2: SGHDN, FVKESK. This CDR3 has 13 residues. The DNA for the CDR3 is TGTGCCAGCAGCCAAGATTCCGTCTCACCCCTCCACTTT. It translates to CASSQDSVSPLHF.

J is TRBJ1-3 and V is TRBV9; D remains ambiguous. The V and J ends lost 6 bases and 0 bases respectively, with 10 bases between them. Per the germline V gene, CDR1 is SGDLS and CDR2 is YYNGEE. This CDR3 contains 14 residues. The CDR3 sequence is CASNLPSSGNTIYF. The CDR3, as DNA: TGTGCCAGCAACCTCCCATCCTCTGGAAACACCATATATTTT.

This chain uses TRBV12-3 or TRBV12-4 with TRBJ2-7; tentatively, D is TRBD2 (5 bases). V shed 4 bases and J shed 1 base, with 8 bases lying between them. The CDR3 has 13 amino acids. The CDR3 nucleotides are TGTGCCAGCAGTTCGACGGGGTCCTACGAGCAGTACTTC. Protein: CASSSTGSYEQYF.

This chain links TRBV5-5 with TRBJ1-5; D possibly corresponds to TRBD1 (5 bases). V lost 3 bases and J 0 bases, leaving 10 bases between the germline ends. The CDR3 runs 15 residues. The germline V gene has CDR1 SGHKS and CDR2 YYEKEE (reference sequence). CDR3 residues: CASSSAGLSNQPQHF. CDR3 sequence (DNA): TGTGCCAGCAGCTCCGCGGGACTTAGCAATCAGCCCCAGCATTTT. The complete variable domain, with remaining parts taken from reference TRBV5-5 and TRBJ1-5, reads DAGVTQSPTHLIKTRGQQVTLRCSPISGHKSVSWYQQVLGQGPQFIFQYYEKEERGRGNFPDRFSARQFPNYSSELNVNALLLGDSALYLCASSSAGLSNQPQHFGDGTRLSIL.

Within the sample, this clonotype is medium-sized. The rearrangement links TRBV12-3 or TRBV12-4 to TRBJ1-5; D is undetermined. The CDR3 has 12 residues. V was shortened by 3 bases and J by 7 bases, with 7 bases between the two germline ends. The CDR3 here is CASSFWAQPQHF. CDR3 sequence (DNA): TGTGCCAGCAGTTTTTGGGCCCAGCCCCAGCATTTT.

This clonotype came up a few times. This chain connects TRBV6-1 to TRBJ2-5; the match to TRBD2 covers 12 bases. Per germline, CDR1 MNHNS and CDR2 SASEGT. The J segment lost 4 bases and the V segment lost 6 bases, leaving 3 bases of the junction unmatched. The CDR3 has 14 residues. Here the CDR3 DNA reads TGTGCCAGCAGCCTAGCGGGGGGGGTAGAGACCCAGTACTTC. It is translated as CASSLAGGVETQYF.

The chain recombines TRBV10-2 with TRBJ1-3; D is undetermined. This CDR3 comprises 14 residues. V dropped 0 bases and J dropped 3 bases, with 6 bases sitting between them. Per the germline V gene, CDR1 is WSHSY and CDR2 is SAAADI. The CDR3: CASSESGYGNTIYF. The CDR3 DNA is TGCGCCAGCAGTGAGTCAGGATATGGAAACACCATATATTTT.

The chain employs TRBV20-1 and TRBJ2-3; TRBD2 matches at 8 bases. V lost 5 bases to trimming and J lost 6 bases; unmatched junction nucleotides: 7. Germline lookup yields CDR1 DFQATT and CDR2 SNEGSKA (reference sequence). This CDR3 has 13 residues. CDR3 DNA sequence: TGCAGTGCTGCTGGGCCGGGAGGGGATACGCAGTATTTT. It translates to CSAAGPGGDTQYF.